The subject of this entry is one T cell receptor beta chain. Looked up from germline, CDR1 is SGHTA and CDR2 is FQGNSA. The CDR3 contains 15 residues. The germline V and J ends were trimmed by 5 bases and 0 bases, with 11 bases remaining between them. This sample was taken from a study of CD8 T cells in Susac syndrome. TCR beta sequencing was performed on blood CD8+ and CD4+ T cells. Controls were healthy donors (matched for age and sex). The authors negatively isolated CD8+ and CD4+ T cells and FACS-enriched TEMRA cells. Random hexamers were used to reverse transcribe an amount of about 0.45 to 1 ug RNA. TCR beta CDR3 was amplified by immunoSEQ multiplex PCR. This amplification extended across 54 Vbeta and 13 Jbeta segments. TCRdb passed the immunoSEQ multiplex PCR reads through MiXCR, listing each CDR3 protein once. Of roughly 130,000 distinct CDR3 sequences listed, 90% to 95% are singletons.

What was sequenced was CD4+ T cells from PBMCs. The gene calls are TRBV7-2 and TRBJ2-1; no definite D call. The clonotype comes from a human donor in good health. In DNA, the CDR3 is TGTGCCAGCAGCCGCACCTCGAACTCCTACAATGAGCAGTTCTTC. Translated, it gives CASSRTSNSYNEQFF. Based on the CDR3 plus reference TRBV7-2 and TRBJ2-1, the full variable domain is GAGVSQSPSNKVTEKGKDVELRCDPISGHTALYWYRQSLGQGLEFLIYFQGNSAPDKSGLPSDRFSAERTGGSVSTLTIQRTQQEDSAVYLCASSRTSNSYNEQFFGPGTRLTVL.